The next 15 T cell receptor beta chains were all read from a single sample in a study of beta chain features in type 1 diabetes. Findings of the study overall: Moderately but significantly shorter TCRB CDR3s were found in Type 1 diabetes patients in all four CD4+ subsets.

Reverse transcription of all isolated RNA meant that expressed TCRB transcripts were sequenced. Using immunoSEQ multiplex PCR, the repertoire was profiled, and TCRdb retains in-frame clones only, with some absent. The sample records 300,000 to 400,000 clones, approximately 10% being singletons. These TCRs are of unknown antigen specificity. The sequencing input was central memory CD4+ T cells from blood. The receptors were sampled from a man aged 25 to 40 with type 1 diabetes.

The V call is TRBV4-3, the J call TRBJ1-3; no clear D gene. Looked up from germline, CDR1 is LGHNA and CDR2 is YSLEER. V lost 2 bases, J lost 2 bases, and 10 bases lay in between. This CDR3 region has 15 residues. CDR3 sequence reads: CASSQLLLTGNTIYF. As DNA, the CDR3 is TGCGCCAGCAGCCAACTACTCCTGACTGGAAACACCATATATTTT.

This clone was seen a few times. This chain connects TRBV6-5 to TRBJ1-6; maybe TRBD1 (5 bases). From germline, CDR1 is MNHEY and CDR2 SVGAGI. V was cut by 7 bases and J by 9 bases, with 16 bases left in between. The CDR3 has 14 amino acids. CDR3 nucleotide sequence: TGTGCCAGCACCCTAGGGACGATGGGTTCACCCCTCCACTTT. It encodes CASTLGTMGSPLHF.

The chain carries TRBV11-2 and TRBJ2-5; the match to TRBD2 covers 8 bases. Unmatched junction bases numbered 7, after V lost 5 bases and J lost 2 bases. Germline CDR1 is SGHAT and CDR2 is FQNNGV. The CDR3 has 15 residues. CDR3 in DNA: TGTGCCAGCAGCGGTCGGGGACTAGTACAAGAGACCCAGTACTTC. Residues: CASSGRGLVQETQYF.

The V and J genes are TRBV18 and TRBJ2-3, with D possibly being TRBD2 (5 bases). The CDR3 loop spans 15 amino acids. CDR1 is KGHSH, CDR2 LQKENI, per germline. V was trimmed by 0 bases and J by 1 base, leaving 8 bases between them. The CDR3 loop reads CASSPPLGGTDTQYF. CDR3 DNA sequence: TGTGCCAGCTCACCACCGTTGGGAGGCACAGATACGCAGTATTTT.

Details on this clone: Additional DNA sequences in this sample encode the identical CDR3. The J gene is TRBJ2-5, the V gene TRBV15, with D perhaps matching TRBD1 (7 bases). V gave up 1 base and J gave up 5 bases, with 14 bases separating them. The CDR3 covers 15 residues. The germline CDR1 and CDR2 sequences are LNHNV and YYDKDF (reference sequence). The DNA for the CDR3 is TGTGCCACCAGCAGAGGGGGGCAGGGGGGCGAGACCCAGTACTTC. As protein: CATSRGGQGGETQYF.

This clone showed up many times. This chain connects TRBV10-3 to TRBJ1-2; D possibly corresponds to TRBD1 (5 bases). The CDR3 loop spans 14 amino acids. V gave up 3 bases and J gave up 4 bases, with 12 bases separating them. From germline, CDR1 is ENHRY and CDR2 SYGVKD. In DNA form, the CDR3 reads TGTGCCATCAGTGAAAGATCAGGGACCTATGGCTACACCTTC. Translated, it gives CAISERSGTYGYTF.

The CDR3 DNA sequence: TGTGCCTGGAGTGTACCAGGGACGAACACCGGGGAGCTGTTTTTT. Protein sequence: CAWSVPGTNTGELFF. The chain links TRBV30 to TRBJ2-2, with D possibly TRBD1 on 5 matching bases. The CDR3 runs 15 residues. The germline gives CDR1 GTSNPN, CDR2 SVGIG (reference sequence). V dropped 0 bases and J dropped 0 bases, with 8 bases sitting between them.

Many counts were recorded for this clone. This chain connects TRBV7-6 to TRBJ1-4; tentatively, D is TRBD1 (5 bases). This CDR3 comprises 16 residues. Germline CDR1 is SGHVS and CDR2 is FNYEAQ. V lost 5 bases and J lost 5, with 18 bases in between. The CDR3 spells CASSGGIGARNEKLFF. The CDR3 DNA follows: TGTGCCAGCAGCGGCGGGATAGGGGCTAGGAATGAAAAACTGTTTTTT. The whole variable domain, filled in from reference TRBV7-6 and TRBJ1-4, reads GAGVSQSPRYKVTKRGQDVALRCDPISGHVSLYWYRQALGQGPEFLTYFNYEAQQDKSGLPNDRFSAERPEGSISTLTIQRTEQRDSAMYRCASSGGIGARNEKLFFGSGTQLSVL.

This clone has more than one count but fewer than ten. A read error may account for a junction end that differs from germline. The gene calls are TRBV5-4 and TRBJ1-4; no clear D. The CDR3 has 16 residues. Per the germline V gene, CDR1 is SGHNT and CDR2 is YYREEE (reference sequence). For the CDR3, the DNA is TGCGCCAGCAGCCAAGATTCCATCGGAGGTAATGAAAAACTGTTTTTT. This sequence encodes CASSQDSIGGNEKLFF.

This sequence joins TRBV7-2 and TRBJ2-1; 15 bases fit TRBD2. This CDR3 comprises 15 residues. The germline V gene encodes CDR1 SGHTA and CDR2 FQGNSA. J was trimmed by 7 bases and V by 4 bases; bases with no gene match: 2. This CDR3 reads CASSWTSGGANEQFF. In DNA, the CDR3 is TGTGCCAGCAGCTGGACTAGCGGGGGGGCAAATGAGCAGTTCTTC.

The rearrangement joins TRBV30 to TRBJ1-1, with a weak D call TRBD1 (5 bases). The CDR3 covers 18 residues. V was clipped by 2 bases and J by 0 bases, with 22 bases between them. The germline V gene encodes CDR1 GTSNPN and CDR2 SVGIG (reference sequence). CDR3 in DNA: TGTGCCTGGAGTCCCATCCTGGTCGGGGGACCCTTGAACACTGAAGCTTTCTTT. Encoded protein: CAWSPILVGGPLNTEAFF.

This clone was observed a handful of times. The CDR3 coding sequence is TGTGCCAGCAGCTTAGCTAACCCCTTAAATTCACCCCTCCACTTT. It yields the protein CASSLANPLNSPLHF. The chain uses TRBV7-9 and TRBJ1-6; D is uncertain. V lost 0 bases and J 7 bases, leaving 10 bases between the germline ends. The CDR3 has 15 residues. CDR1 and CDR2 from the germline V gene are SEHNR and FQNEAQ (reference sequence).

This clone was counted ten times or more. The rearrangement joins TRBV14 to TRBJ1-6, with D maybe TRBD1 (5 bases). This CDR3 comprises 15 residues. Germline V CDR1 and CDR2: SGHDN, FVKESK. Trimming cost V 4 bases and J 6 bases, with 13 bases left between them. CDR3 sequence: CASSRQGQGNSPLHF. Here the CDR3 DNA reads TGTGCCAGCAGCCGACAAGGGCAGGGTAATTCACCCCTCCACTTT. The full variable domain, in which reference TRBV14 and TRBJ1-6 provide the parts outside the CDR3, is EAGVTQFPSHSVIEKGQTVTLRCDPISGHDNLYWYRRVMGKEIKFLLHFVKESKQDESGMPNNRFLAERTGGTYSTLKVQPAELEDSGVYFCASSRQGQGNSPLHFGNGTRLTVT.

This clone was found a few times. The chain recombines TRBV7-9 with TRBJ2-2; 8 bases map to TRBD1. V trimming: 5 bases; J trimming: 5 bases; junction bases outside the gene matches: 4. CDR3 length equals 14 residues. CDR1 and CDR2 (germline): SEHNR, FQNEAQ (reference sequence). CDR3: CASSDRGMTGELFF. The CDR3 DNA reads TGTGCCAGCAGCGACAGGGGTATGACCGGGGAGCTGTTTTTT.

This clone was seen a handful of times. This chain joins TRBV28 and TRBJ1-2; D uncertain. Germline V gene lookup returns CDR1 MDHEN and CDR2 SYDVKM. The CDR3 has 11 amino acids. Trimming cost V 3 bases and J 8 bases, with 7 bases left between them. The CDR3 DNA is TGTGCCAGCAGTTTCAAGACGGGCTACACCTTC. This gives the protein CASSFKTGYTF.